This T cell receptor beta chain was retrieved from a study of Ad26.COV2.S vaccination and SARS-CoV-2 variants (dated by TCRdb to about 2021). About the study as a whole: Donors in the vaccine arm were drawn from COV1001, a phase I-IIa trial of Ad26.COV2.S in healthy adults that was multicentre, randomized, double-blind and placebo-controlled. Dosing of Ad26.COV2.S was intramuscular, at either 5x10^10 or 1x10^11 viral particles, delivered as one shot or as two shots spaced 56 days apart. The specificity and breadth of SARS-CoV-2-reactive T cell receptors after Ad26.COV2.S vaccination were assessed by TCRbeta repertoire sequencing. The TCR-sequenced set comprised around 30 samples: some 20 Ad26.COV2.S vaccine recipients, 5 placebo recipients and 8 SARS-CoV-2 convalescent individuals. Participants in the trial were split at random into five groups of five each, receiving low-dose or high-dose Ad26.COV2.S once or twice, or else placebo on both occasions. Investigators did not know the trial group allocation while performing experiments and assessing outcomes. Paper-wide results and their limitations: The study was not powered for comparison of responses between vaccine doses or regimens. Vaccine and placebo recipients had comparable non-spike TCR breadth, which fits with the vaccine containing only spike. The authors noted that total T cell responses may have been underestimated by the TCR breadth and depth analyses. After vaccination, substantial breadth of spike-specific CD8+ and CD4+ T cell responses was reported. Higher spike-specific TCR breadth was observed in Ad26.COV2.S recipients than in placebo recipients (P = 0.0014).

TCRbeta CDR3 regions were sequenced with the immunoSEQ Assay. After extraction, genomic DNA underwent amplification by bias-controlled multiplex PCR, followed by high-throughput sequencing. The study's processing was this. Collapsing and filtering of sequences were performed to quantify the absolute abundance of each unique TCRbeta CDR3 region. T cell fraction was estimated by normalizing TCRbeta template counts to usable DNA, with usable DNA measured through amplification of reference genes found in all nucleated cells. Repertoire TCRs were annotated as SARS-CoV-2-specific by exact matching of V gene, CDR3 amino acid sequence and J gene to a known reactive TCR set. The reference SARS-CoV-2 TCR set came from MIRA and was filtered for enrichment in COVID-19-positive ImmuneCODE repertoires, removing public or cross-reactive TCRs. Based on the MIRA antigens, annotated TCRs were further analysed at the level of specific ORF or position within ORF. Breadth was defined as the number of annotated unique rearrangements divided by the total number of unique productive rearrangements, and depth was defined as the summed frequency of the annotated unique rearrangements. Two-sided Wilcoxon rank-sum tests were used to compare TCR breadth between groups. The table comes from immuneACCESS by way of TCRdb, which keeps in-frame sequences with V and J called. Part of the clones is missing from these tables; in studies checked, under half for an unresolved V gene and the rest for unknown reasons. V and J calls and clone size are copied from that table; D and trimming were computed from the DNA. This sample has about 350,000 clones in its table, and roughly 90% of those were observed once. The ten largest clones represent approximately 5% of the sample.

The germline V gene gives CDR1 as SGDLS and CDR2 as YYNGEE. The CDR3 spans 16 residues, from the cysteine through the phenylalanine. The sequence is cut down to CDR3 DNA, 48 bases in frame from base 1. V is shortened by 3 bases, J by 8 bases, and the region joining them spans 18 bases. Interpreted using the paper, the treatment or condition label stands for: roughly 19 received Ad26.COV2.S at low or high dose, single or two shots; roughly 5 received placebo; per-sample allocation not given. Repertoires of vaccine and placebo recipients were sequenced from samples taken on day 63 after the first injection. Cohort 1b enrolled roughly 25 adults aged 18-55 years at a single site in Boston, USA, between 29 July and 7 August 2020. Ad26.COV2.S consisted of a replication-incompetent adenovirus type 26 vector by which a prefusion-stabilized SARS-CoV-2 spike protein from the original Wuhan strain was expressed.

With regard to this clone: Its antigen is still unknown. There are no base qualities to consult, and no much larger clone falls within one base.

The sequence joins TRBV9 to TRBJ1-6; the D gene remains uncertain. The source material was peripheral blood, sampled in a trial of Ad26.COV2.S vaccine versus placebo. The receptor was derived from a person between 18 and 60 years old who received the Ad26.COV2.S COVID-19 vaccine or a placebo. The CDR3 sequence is CASSARQGADDSPLHF. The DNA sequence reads TGTGCCAGCAGCGCCCGACAAGGAGCCGACGATTCACCCCTCCACTTT.